The clone carrying this T cell receptor (beta chain) came up once. Its antigen is not identified. The entry originates in a study of cytomegalovirus exposure and HLA in healthy donors. Study-wide findings and caveats: A highly shared variant cluster was judged a likely technical artifact.

Use of 60 Vbeta and 13 Jbeta primers characterized the PCR. TCRdb's copy holds only in-frame clones and misses some; the assay was immunoSEQ multiplex PCR. The sample records 200,000 to 250,000 clones, more than 75% being singletons. V shed 0 bases and J shed 5 bases, with 12 bases lying between them. Germline loops: CDR1 SGDLS, CDR2 YYNGEE. The CDR3 is 15 residues long. Sequenced sample: PBMCs. The TCR originated in a woman in her thirties or forties in good health and CMV-seropositive. V gene TRBV9 combines with J gene TRBJ2-1; D perhaps matches TRBD2 (6 bases). CDR3 sequence (DNA): TGTGCCAGCAGCGTAGAGGAGGCGGGAAACAATGAGCAGTTCTTC. Its translation is CASSVEEAGNNEQFF.